A single sample gave rise to the 8 T cell receptor beta chains below, sequenced in a study of spatial heterogeneity in lung cancer. TCRdb processed the 5' RACE reads anew with MiXCR; each CDR3 protein has one entry. This table has fewer than 20,000 distinct CDR3 sequences, roughly 7% appearing once. Study-wide findings and caveats: Tumor mutation counts were tracked by expanded intratumoral alpha and beta TCR counts.

Sample time point: sample taken at primary tumor resection. These receptors are not linked to any known antigen. Specimen: lung tumor tissue, collected at surgery. These receptors originate from a female donor with early-stage non-small cell lung cancer.

This clonotype was found many times. The chain employs TRBV30 and TRBJ2-1; 11 positions match TRBD2. Unmatched junction bases numbered 8, after V lost 6 bases and J lost 4 bases. Germline assignment: CDR1 GTSNPN and CDR2 SVGIG (reference sequence). The CDR3 runs to 15 residues. This CDR3 is CACTTSSGGYNEQFF. As DNA, the CDR3 is TGTGCCTGCACAACCTCTAGCGGGGGGTACAATGAGCAGTTCTTC.

This clonotype showed up many times. The chain carries TRBV12-5 and TRBJ2-7; D possibly corresponds to TRBD1 (6 bases). The CDR3 sequence is 11 residues long. Germline values: CDR1 LGHNT, CDR2 FRNRAP. The CDR3 sequence is CGPGQYYEQYF. The CDR3 bases are TGTGGCCCCGGACAGTACTACGAGCAGTACTTC.

This clonotype was seen repeatedly, ten times or more. The chain has TRBV27 and TRBJ2-7, with D possibly matching TRBD2 (6 bases). Trimming pared 4 bases from V and 2 bases from J, leaving 18 bases between. In germline, CDR1 is MNHEY, CDR2 SMNVEV (reference sequence). This CDR3 contains 16 residues. CDR3: CASSWGRGRETYEQYF. The CDR3 DNA follows: TGTGCCAGCAGTTGGGGTCGAGGGCGGGAAACCTACGAGCAGTACTTC.

On this clonotype: A much larger clone lies one base from this, so it may be a read error. This chain joins TRBV12-3 or TRBV12-4 and TRBJ1-1; possible D gene TRBD1, 6 bases. The CDR3 runs to 14 residues. V was cut by 0 bases and J by 10 bases, with 15 bases left in between. The chain's CDR3 is CASSLAQGQGVAFF. The CDR3, as DNA: TGTGCCAGCAGTTTAGCACAGGGTCAGGGTGTAGCTTTCTTT.

This clonotype was seen many times. The rearrangement links TRBV28 to TRBJ2-4; no clear D. The CDR3 consists of 14 residues. Germline CDR1 is MDHEN and CDR2 is SYDVKM. V lost 1 base to trimming and J lost 2 bases, with 6 bases between them. DNA for the CDR3: TGTGCCAGCAGTTTATTGGGGACCAAAAACATTCAGTACTTC. This gives the protein CASSLLGTKNIQYF.

This clonotype showed up many times. One end of the junction varies from germline; a read error may be responsible. This rearrangement joins TRBV20-1 to TRBJ2-5, with TRBD2 as a possible D gene (6 bases). The germline V gene has CDR1 DFQATT and CDR2 SNEGSKA (reference sequence). This CDR3 comprises 17 residues. CDR3 protein: CSARDLPGTFFQGTQYF. The CDR3 coding sequence is TGCAGTGCTAGAGACCTCCCGGGGACTTTTTTTCAAGGGACCCAGTACTTC.

The chain is built from TRBV4-2 and TRBJ1-1, with D perhaps matching TRBD1 (6 bases). The CDR3 contains 17 residues. The V end lost 0 bases, the J end lost 1 base, and 15 bases lay between the germline ends. Germline CDR1 and CDR2: LGHNA and YNFKEQ. CDR3 in amino acids: CASSQDPQGISNTEAFF. The CDR3 coding sequence is TGTGCCAGCAGCCAAGATCCCCAGGGGATCTCGAACACTGAAGCTTTCTTT.

Ten or more counts support this clonotype. The chain has TRBV6-2 or TRBV6-3 and TRBJ1-2; TRBD1 matches at 9 bases. The CDR3 runs to 18 residues. The ends lost 5 bases at V and 3 bases at J; junction bases unmatched: 16. Germline V CDR1 and CDR2: MNHEY, SVGEGT. The CDR3 is CASSPPGQGFPLDYGYTF. The DNA for the CDR3 is TGTGCCAGCAGTCCCCCGGGACAGGGTTTTCCTTTGGACTATGGCTACACCTTC.